These 11 T cell receptor beta chains originate from one sample sequenced in a study of HIV-infected patients and healthy controls. Approximately 500 ng RNA was reverse transcribed with alpha and beta constant-region primers. Each of the alpha and beta chains got its own library through chain-specific third strand synthesis with indices. TCRdb called the 5' RACE reads again in MiXCR, with one record for every CDR3 protein. The profile shows 15,000 to 20,000 distinct CDR3 sequences, 10% of them singletons. The repertoire came from unfractionated whole blood and reflected all unsorted peripheral T cells. Sample: blood. The receptors shown here come from an adult in good health.

This clonotype was seen many times. J is TRBJ2-5 and V is TRBV7-9; D might be TRBD2 (5 bases). Trimming took off 7 bases at V and 3 bases at J, with 12 bases between the two ends. CDR1 and CDR2 from the germline V gene are SEHNR and FQNEAQ (reference sequence). The CDR3 consists of 13 residues. The CDR3 sequence: CASTGADEETQYF. CDR3 nucleotides: TGTGCCAGCACCGGAGCGGATGAAGAGACCCAGTACTTC.

This rearrangement joins TRBV6-1 to TRBJ1-1, with D hard to call. V was shortened by 10 bases and J by 1 base, with 10 bases between the two germline ends. The V gene's germline CDR1 is MNHNS and CDR2 SASEGT. The CDR3 consists of 12 residues. CDR3 residues: CATGQRNTEAFF. The CDR3 DNA sequence: TGTGCCACGGGTCAGAGGAACACTGAAGCTTTCTTT.

This clonotype was picked up many times. This chain links TRBV11-2 with TRBJ2-3, with D perhaps matching TRBD1 (7 bases). CDR3 size: 16 residues. V dropped 5 bases and J dropped 1 base, with 16 bases sitting between them. CDR1 and CDR2 from the germline V gene are SGHAT and FQNNGV. CDR3 DNA sequence: TGTGCCAGCAGCCCATCCTCAGGGGGGCGCACAGATACGCAGTATTTT. Translated: CASSPSSGGRTDTQYF. Filled out from reference TRBV11-2 and TRBJ2-3, the complete variable domain reads EAGVAQSPRYKIIEKRQSVAFWCNPISGHATLYWYQQILGQGPKLLIQFQNNGVVDDSQLPKDRFSAERLKGVDSTLKIQPAKLEDSAVYLCASSPSSGGRTDTQYFGPGTRLTVL.

This rearrangement joins TRBV12-5 to TRBJ2-5; 12 nucleotides line up with TRBD2. CDR1 LGHNT and CDR2 FRNRAP come from the germline V gene. V lost 4 bases to trimming and J lost 5 bases; unmatched junction nucleotides: 5. The CDR3 totals 15 residues. The CDR3 coding sequence is TGTGCTAGTGGTTCGAGACTAGCGGGAGACGAGACCCAGTACTTC. It specifies CASGSRLAGDETQYF.

In this sample, this clonotype turned up many times. The genes are TRBV18 and TRBJ2-1, with a possible D match to TRBD1 (5 bases). The germline V and J ends were trimmed by 0 bases and 7 bases, with 7 bases remaining between them. The CDR3 spans 13 residues. Looked up from germline, CDR1 is KGHSH and CDR2 is LQKENI. This CDR3 reads CASSPPSGNEQFF. The CDR3 region has the DNA TGTGCCAGCTCACCACCTTCAGGGAATGAGCAGTTCTTC.

This clonotype was detected ten times or more. The chain couples TRBV20-1 to TRBJ2-1; D is ambiguous. Per the germline V gene, CDR1 is DFQATT and CDR2 is SNEGSKA (reference sequence). V was trimmed by 5 bases and J by 9 bases, leaving 20 bases between them. This CDR3 spans 14 amino acids. CDR3 amino acids: CSAAPDLPSGEQFF. In DNA, the CDR3 is TGCAGTGCTGCACCGGACCTACCATCCGGTGAGCAGTTCTTC.

This clonotype was recorded many times. The chain links TRBV10-2 to TRBJ1-5, with D possibly TRBD1 on 5 matching bases. The CDR3 is made up of 15 amino acids. V was clipped by 5 bases and J by 2 bases, with 13 bases between them. Germline loops: CDR1 WSHSY, CDR2 SAAADI. The CDR3 DNA follows: TGCGCCAGCAGTTGGGGCTCCCTTGGCAATCAGCCCCAGCATTTT. Translation: CASSWGSLGNQPQHF.

This clonotype was seen repeatedly, ten times or more. The chain joins TRBV27 to TRBJ2-3; 9 nucleotides line up with TRBD1. V dropped 5 bases and J dropped 5; count of bases not matched to a gene: 8. Germline CDR1 reads MNHEY; CDR2 reads SMNVEV (reference sequence). This CDR3 has 15 amino acids. CDR3 protein: CASSADRGFGDTQYF. The CDR3, as DNA: TGTGCCAGCAGTGCGGACAGGGGTTTCGGAGATACGCAGTATTTT.

This clonotype was counted only a few times. The rearrangement links TRBV18 to TRBJ2-3; 9 positions agree with TRBD1. Germline V lookup: CDR1 KGHSH, CDR2 LQKENI. With 6 bases clipped from V and 0 bases from J, the junction kept 10 bases outside the gene matches. The CDR3 is made up of 17 amino acids. The CDR3 coding sequence is TGTGCCAGCTCCCTAATTCTGACAGGGGGTAGCACAGATACGCAGTATTTT. It specifies CASSLILTGGSTDTQYF.

At least ten counts were recorded for this clonotype. This CDR3 reads CASSSQGQGETEAFF. CDR3 DNA: TGTGCCAGCAGTTCCCAGGGACAGGGTGAAACTGAAGCTTTCTTT. The chain recombines TRBV27 with TRBJ1-1; 9 nucleotides agree with TRBD1. The V gene end was trimmed by 4 bases and the J gene end by 5 bases; junction bases not matched to a gene: 8. CDR1 and CDR2 (germline): MNHEY, SMNVEV (reference sequence). The CDR3 is 15 amino acids.

At least ten counts were recorded for this clonotype. The V gene is TRBV11-2, the J gene TRBJ1-2, with D perhaps matching TRBD1 (5 bases). Trimming cost V 0 bases and J 4 bases, with 15 bases left between them. This CDR3 contains 16 residues. Germline lookup yields CDR1 SGHAT and CDR2 FQNNGV. CDR3 bases: TGTGCCAGCAGCTTAGATAAGGAGCAGGGCAGCTATGGCTACACCTTC. It is translated as CASSLDKEQGSYGYTF.